The sequence of this T cell receptor (beta chain) was determined in a study of cytomegalovirus exposure and HLA in healthy donors. Study overall: HLA-typed donors were the source of 86 million or so unique TCRs held in an early data release.

A note on this clone: Its specificity is unknown.

Study-wide findings and caveats: The study designated 150 to 200 TCR beta chains cytomegalovirus-associated.

V lost 0 bases, J lost 4 bases, and 11 bases lay in between. CDR1 and CDR2 (germline): SGHRS, YFSETQ. The CDR3 covers 15 residues. 60 Vbeta and 13 Jbeta primers were used in PCR. Original analysis: Unique TCR beta chains numbered roughly 80 million in a later analysis, with roughly 10 million shared. Profiled with immunoSEQ multiplex PCR; TCRdb holds only in-frame clones, not every one. That table gives V, J and clone size, and the DNA gave D and trimming. The sample has about 150,000 clones, about 76% seen once. Donors consisted of healthy bone marrow donors. The V gene is TRBV5-1, the J gene TRBJ1-3, with D maybe TRBD1 (6 bases). The sequencing input was PBMCs. This TCR came from a young woman in good health and CMV-seropositive. The DNA of the CDR3 is TGCGCCAGCAGCTTGGCCAGTCAGGGGGGAAACACCATATATTTT. Its protein is CASSLASQGGNTIYF.